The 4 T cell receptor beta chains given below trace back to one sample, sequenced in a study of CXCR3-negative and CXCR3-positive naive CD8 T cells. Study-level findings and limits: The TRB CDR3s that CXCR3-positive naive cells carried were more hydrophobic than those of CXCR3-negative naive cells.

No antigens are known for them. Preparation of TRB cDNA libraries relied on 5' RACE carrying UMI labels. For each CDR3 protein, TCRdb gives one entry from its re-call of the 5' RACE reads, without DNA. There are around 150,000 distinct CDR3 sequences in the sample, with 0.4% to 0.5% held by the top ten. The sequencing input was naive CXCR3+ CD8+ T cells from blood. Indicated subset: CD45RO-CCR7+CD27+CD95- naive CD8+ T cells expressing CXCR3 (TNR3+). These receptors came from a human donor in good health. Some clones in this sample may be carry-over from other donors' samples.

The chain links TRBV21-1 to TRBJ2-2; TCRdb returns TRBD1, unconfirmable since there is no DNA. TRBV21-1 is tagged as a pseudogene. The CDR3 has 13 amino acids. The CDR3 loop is CASGQRDTGELFF.

The CDR3 is CASSSTSEGNQPQHF. The chain links TRBV7-9 to TRBJ1-5. CDR3 length equals 15 residues. Germline-derived CDR1 and CDR2 are SEHNR and FQNEAQ (reference sequence).

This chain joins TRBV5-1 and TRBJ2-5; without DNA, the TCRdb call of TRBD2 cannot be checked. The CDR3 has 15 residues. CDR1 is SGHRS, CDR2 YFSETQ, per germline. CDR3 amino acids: CASSLAAGGHETQYF.

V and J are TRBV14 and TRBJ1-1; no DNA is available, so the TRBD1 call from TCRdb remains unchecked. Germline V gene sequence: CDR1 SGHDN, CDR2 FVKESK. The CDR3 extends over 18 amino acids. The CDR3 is CASSQEIWDSEPNTEAFF.